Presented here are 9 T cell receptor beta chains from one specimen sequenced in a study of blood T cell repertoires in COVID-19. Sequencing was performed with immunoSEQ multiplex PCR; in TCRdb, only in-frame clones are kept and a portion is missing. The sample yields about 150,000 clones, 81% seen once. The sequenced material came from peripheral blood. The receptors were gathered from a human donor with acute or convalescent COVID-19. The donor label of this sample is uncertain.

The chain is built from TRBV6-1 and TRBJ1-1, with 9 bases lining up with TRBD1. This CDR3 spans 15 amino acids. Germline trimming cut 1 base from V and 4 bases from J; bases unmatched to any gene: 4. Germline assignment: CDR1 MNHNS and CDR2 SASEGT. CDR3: CASSEGDREVTEAFF. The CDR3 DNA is TGTGCCAGCAGTGAAGGGGACAGGGAGGTCACTGAAGCTTTCTTT.

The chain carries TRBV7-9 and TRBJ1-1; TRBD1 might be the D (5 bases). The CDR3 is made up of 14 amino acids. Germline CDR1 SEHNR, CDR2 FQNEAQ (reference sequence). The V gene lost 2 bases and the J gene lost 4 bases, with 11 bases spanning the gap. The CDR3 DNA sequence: TGTGCCAGCAGCTTAACTTCGGGGGGCACTGAAGCTTTCTTT. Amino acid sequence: CASSLTSGGTEAFF.

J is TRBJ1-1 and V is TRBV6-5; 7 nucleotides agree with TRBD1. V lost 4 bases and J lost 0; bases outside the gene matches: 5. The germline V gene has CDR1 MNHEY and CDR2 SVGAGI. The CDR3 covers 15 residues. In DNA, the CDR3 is TGTGCCAGCAGTTCTACAGGGGACCTGAACACTGAAGCTTTCTTT. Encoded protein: CASSSTGDLNTEAFF.

CDR3 region: CASSYSVEETGYTF. In DNA, the CDR3 is TGTGCCAGCAGTTACTCGGTGGAGGAGACAGGCTACACCTTC. The chain carries TRBV6-5 and TRBJ1-2; no reliable D call. V dropped 0 bases and J dropped 8 bases, with 13 bases sitting between them. The CDR3 contains 14 residues. Germline loops: CDR1 MNHEY, CDR2 SVGAGI.

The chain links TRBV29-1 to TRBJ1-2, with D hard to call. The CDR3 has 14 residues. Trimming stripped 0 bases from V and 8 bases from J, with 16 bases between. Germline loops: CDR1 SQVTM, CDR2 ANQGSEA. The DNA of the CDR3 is TGCAGCGTTGAAGATCGGAGGGCTCCAGAGGGCTACACCTTC. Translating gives CSVEDRRAPEGYTF.

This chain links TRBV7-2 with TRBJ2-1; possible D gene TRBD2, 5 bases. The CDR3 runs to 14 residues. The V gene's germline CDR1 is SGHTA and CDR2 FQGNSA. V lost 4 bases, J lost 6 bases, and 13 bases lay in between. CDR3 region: CASSWRSLGNEQFF. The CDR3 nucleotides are TGTGCCAGCAGCTGGAGGTCCTTAGGCAATGAGCAGTTCTTC.

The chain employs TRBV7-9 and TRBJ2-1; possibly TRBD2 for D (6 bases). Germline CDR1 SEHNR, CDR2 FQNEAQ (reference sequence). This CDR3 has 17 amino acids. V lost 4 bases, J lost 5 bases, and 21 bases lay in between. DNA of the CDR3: TGTGCCAGCAGCTCGGGCGGGGATTCGACATTGGACAATGAGCAGTTCTTC. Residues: CASSSGGDSTLDNEQFF.

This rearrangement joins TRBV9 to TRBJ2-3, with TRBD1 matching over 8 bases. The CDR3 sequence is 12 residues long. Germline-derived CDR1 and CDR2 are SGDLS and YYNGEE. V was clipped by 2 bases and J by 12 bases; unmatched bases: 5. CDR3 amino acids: CASSVGQGPQYF. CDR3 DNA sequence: TGTGCCAGCAGCGTCGGACAGGGTCCCCAGTATTTT.

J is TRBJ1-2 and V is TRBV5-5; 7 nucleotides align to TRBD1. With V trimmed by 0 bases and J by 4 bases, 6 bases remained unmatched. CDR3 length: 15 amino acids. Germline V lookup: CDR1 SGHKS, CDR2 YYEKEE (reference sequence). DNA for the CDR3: TGTGCCAGCAGCTTGGCGCGACAGGGTGTCTATGGCTACACCTTC. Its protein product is CASSLARQGVYGYTF.